This T cell receptor (beta chain) was recovered during a study of cytomegalovirus exposure and HLA in healthy donors. Study findings and constraints: As was reported, the HLA-A and HLA-B alleles of most subjects were accurately predicted from TCR beta sequences.

Deletions cut 5 bases from V and 3 bases from J, with 17 bases between. The V gene's germline CDR1 is KGHSH and CDR2 LQKENI. This CDR3 comprises 17 residues. On this clone: Its antigen is as yet unknown.

The PCR employed 60 Vbeta primers together with 13 Jbeta primers. Clones were sequenced by immunoSEQ multiplex PCR, and TCRdb holds only the in-frame ones, with some missing. Of 200,000 to 300,000 clones listed, roughly 82% are singletons. Source material: PBMCs. This receptor was identified in a woman between 35 and 50 years old in good health and CMV-seropositive. This chain uses TRBV18 with TRBJ2-6, with D perhaps matching TRBD1 (6 bases). The CDR3 DNA reads as TGTGCCAGCTCATCCGGATTCAACAGGGTTGGGGCCAACGTCCTGACTTTC. It codes for CASSSGFNRVGANVLTF.